Reported below is one TCR beta chain. No antigen is known for it. The sample is drawn from a study of tumor-infiltrating lymphocytes in localized non-small cell lung cancer. Study at large: Resected tumor was paired with non-adjacent uninvolved lung from the same patient. Study-level findings and limits: Immunotypes IM1 and IM2 had similar TCR-derived T-cell fractions. Tumors had more T cell infiltration than uninvolved lung, per TCRbeta sequencing and CD3 counts.

Profiling relied on immunoSEQ multiplex PCR, and the TCRdb table lists in-frame clones only, not all of them. The repertoire holds 23,000 or so clones, with roughly three fifths as singletons. J lost 0 bases, V lost 5 bases, and 5 bases had no gene match. CDR3 length equals 15 residues. Germline lookup yields CDR1 SGHAT and CDR2 FQNNGV. This receptor was taken from a human donor with non-small cell lung cancer. This rearrangement joins TRBV11-2 to TRBJ2-5, with TRBD1 matching 8 bases. The sample consisted of lung tumor tissue. CDR3 amino acids: CASSLGQANQETQYF. The CDR3 coding sequence is TGTGCCAGCAGCCTGGGACAGGCGAACCAAGAGACCCAGTACTTC.